Listed below are T cell receptor beta chains from one sample, sequenced in a study of T cell changes during pregnancy in multiple sclerosis. Libraries were prepared by immunoSEQ multiplex PCR; TCRdb keeps only in-frame clonotypes and omits some of them. The table has under 80,000 clones, 80% to 95% seen once. The material sequenced was peripheral blood, taken in the second trimester of pregnancy. The receptors shown here come from a female donor with multiple sclerosis, enrolled in a pregnancy study. CDR3s include the opening cysteine and the closing phenylalanine or tryptophan. The D gene is left open where the match is weak. Some rows have no size entry. The others give once, few or many, or a class for an expanded clone.

>-|-|TRBV7-9|TRBJ1-5
CASSIGGVSNQPQHF
TGTGCCAGCAGCATAGGGGGGGTTAGCAATCAGCCCCAGCATTTT
>-|-|TRBV6-5|TRBJ2-2
CASRAGQVINGELFF
TGTGCCAGCAGGGCTGGGCAAGTGATAAACGGGGAGCTGTTTTTT
>TRBD2|-|TRBV11-2|TRBJ2-2
CASSPGLAGGGELFF
TGTGCCAGCAGCCCAGGACTAGCGGGGGGTGGGGAGCTGTTTTTT
>-|-|TRBV19|TRBJ2-5
CASSMHQRETQYF
TGTGCCAGTAGTATGCACCAGAGGGAGACCCAGTACTTC
>TRBD1|-|TRBV29-1|TRBJ1-2
CSVRTDRVGYGYTF
TGCAGCGTTCGTACCGACAGGGTTGGCTATGGCTACACCTTC
>-|-|TRBV6-5|TRBJ2-3
CASIPGAASTDTQYF
TGTGCCAGCATCCCGGGAGCGGCTAGCACAGATACGCAGTATTTT
>TRBD2|-|TRBV4-3|TRBJ2-1
CASSQDYGGAVYNEQFF
TGCGCCAGCAGCCAAGATTACGGGGGGGCGGTCTACAATGAGCAGTTCTTC
>-|-|TRBV19|TRBJ2-7
CASSIDLSFEQYF
TGTGCCAGTAGTATAGATCTTTCTTTCGAGCAGTACTTC
>-|-|TRBV18|TRBJ2-7
CASSPGEGLANEQYF
TGTGCCAGCTCACCAGGGGAAGGACTGGCGAACGAGCAGTACTTC
>-|-|TRBV30|TRBJ1-3
CAWRTPSGNTIYF
TGTGCCTGGAGAACTCCCTCTGGAAACACCATATATTTT
>-|once|TRBV6-1|TRBJ2-1
CASSLSGTYNEQFF
TGTGCCAGCAGTCTTTCCGGGACCTACAATGAGCAGTTCTTC
>-|-|TRBV4-2|TRBJ1-2
CASSQDGAVRGGYTF
TGTGCCAGCAGCCAAGATGGGGCCGTCAGGGGAGGCTACACCTTC
>-|-|TRBV28|TRBJ2-2
CASSLYTANTGELFF
TGTGCCAGCAGTTTATACACCGCGAACACCGGGGAGCTGTTTTTT
>-|-|TRBV30|TRBJ2-7
CAWSGSDQASYEQYF
TGTGCCTGGAGTGGGAGTGACCAAGCCTCCTACGAGCAGTACTTC
>TRBD1|-|TRBV9|TRBJ2-2
CASSPTGGGGGGELFF
TGTGCCAGCAGCCCCACAGGGGGCGGGGGTGGCGGGGAGCTGTTTTTT
>TRBD1|-|TRBV19|TRBJ1-3
CASTRTGGSHTIYF
TGTGCCAGTACCAGGACAGGGGGCTCCCACACCATATATTTT
>-|-|TRBV30|TRBJ2-2
CAWSPLRAGELFF
TGTGCCTGGAGTCCCTTGAGGGCCGGGGAGCTGTTTTTT
>-|-|TRBV19|TRBJ1-5
CASSTEREVNQPQHF
TGTGCCAGTAGTACTGAGAGAGAAGTAAATCAGCCCCAGCATTTT
>TRBD1|-|TRBV10-3|TRBJ2-5
CAISESRGGTGDGCETQYF
TGTGCCATCAGTGAGTCAAGGGGCGGGACAGGGGATGGGTGTGAGACCCAGTACTTC
>TRBD1|-|TRBV5-1|TRBJ2-7
CASGSGTGTYEQYF
TGCGCCAGCGGCTCGGGGACAGGGACCTACGAGCAGTACTTC
>TRBD1|once|TRBV25-1|TRBJ1-2
CASSGDSYGYTF
TGTGCCAGCAGTGGGGACAGCTATGGCTACACCTTC
>-|-|TRBV7-8|TRBJ2-3
CASSPMMVRSTDTQYF
TGTGCCAGCAGCCCGATGATGGTGCGGAGCACAGATACGCAGTATTTT
>-|-|TRBV27|TRBJ1-5
CASSFLGQLNQPQHF
TGTGCCAGCAGTTTCCTCGGACAACTCAATCAGCCCCAGCATTTT
>TRBD1|-|TRBV7-9|TRBJ1-1
CASSLGQYAPKWEAFF
TGTGCCAGCAGCCTGGGACAGTACGCTCCCAAGTGGGAAGCTTTCTTT
>-|-|TRBV7-2|TRBJ2-1
CASSFVLAPYNEQFF
TGTGCCAGCAGCTTTGTACTCGCGCCCTACAATGAGCAGTTCTTC
>TRBD2|-|TRBV5-5|TRBJ2-1
CASSFRDSGLFLSYNEQFF
TGTGCCAGCAGCTTCCGTGATAGCGGGCTTTTTCTTTCCTACAATGAGCAGTTCTTC
>TRBD2|-|TRBV5-1|TRBJ2-7
CASSPPGLAGAYEQYF
TGCGCCAGCAGCCCCCCGGGGCTAGCGGGAGCCTACGAGCAGTACTTC
>TRBD1|-|TRBV28|TRBJ1-2
CASSIRDRGDYGYTF
TGTGCCAGCAGTATACGGGACAGGGGGGACTATGGCTACACCTTC
>-|once|TRBV12-5|TRBJ1-6
CASGDPDFIFALHF
TGTGCTAGTGGTGACCCGGACTTTATATTTGCCCTCCACTTT
>TRBD1|-|TRBV7-9|TRBJ1-4
CASSLWDREKLFF
TGTGCCAGCAGCTTATGGGACAGGGAAAAACTGTTTTTT
>-|once|TRBV18|TRBJ2-3
CASSPMGGLSTDTQYF
TGTGCCAGCTCACCCATGGGGGGACTTAGCACAGATACGCAGTATTTT
>-|-|TRBV9|TRBJ1-1
CASSGNRDTEAFF
TGTGCCAGCAGCGGGAACCGGGACACTGAAGCTTTCTTT
>TRBD2|once|TRBV11-3|TRBJ2-1
CASSSSLAGEQFF
TGTGCCAGCAGCTCATCACTAGCGGGAGAGCAGTTCTTC
>TRBD2|-|TRBV7-7|TRBJ2-3
CASSQGLAGWDTQYF
TGTGCCAGCAGCCAGGGACTAGCGGGATGGGATACGCAGTATTTT
>TRBD1|-|TRBV6-5|TRBJ2-5
CASSYSTGGQETQYF
TGTGCCAGCAGTTACTCGACAGGGGGCCAAGAGACCCAGTACTTC
>TRBD2|-|TRBV27|TRBJ2-1
CASSSIASGRAHEQFF
TGTGCCAGCAGTTCAATAGCTAGCGGGAGGGCCCATGAGCAGTTCTTC
>TRBD1|-|TRBV19|TRBJ2-3
CASLDRSSTDTQYF
TGTGCCAGCCTGGACAGGTCTAGCACAGATACGCAGTATTTT
>-|-|TRBV29-1|TRBJ1-1
CSVNRGITEAFF
TGCAGCGTTAATAGAGGAATAACTGAAGCTTTCTTT
>-|-|TRBV7-2|TRBJ2-2
CASSLALGQPNTGELFF
TGTGCCAGCAGCTTAGCGCTTGGGCAGCCGAACACCGGGGAGCTGTTTTTT
>-|once|TRBV5-8|TRBJ1-1
CASSLVPHSEAFF
TGTGCCAGCAGCTTGGTCCCCCACAGTGAAGCTTTCTTT
>TRBD2|-|TRBV5-1|TRBJ2-3
CASSSPGGDTQYF
TGCGCCAGCAGCTCGCCGGGGGGGGATACGCAGTATTTT
>-|-|TRBV6-1|TRBJ2-2
CASSDNQRSTGELFF
TGTGCCAGCAGCGATAATCAACGGAGCACCGGGGAGCTGTTTTTT
>-|-|TRBV5-1|TRBJ2-6
CASSLGQAGANVLTF
TGCGCCAGCAGCTTGGGGCAGGCTGGGGCCAACGTCCTGACTTTC
>TRBD1|-|TRBV27|TRBJ2-2
CASTQSLRQGLNTGELFF
TGTGCCAGCACCCAATCCTTAAGACAGGGTCTGAACACCGGGGAGCTGTTTTTT
>-|once|TRBV10-3|TRBJ2-7
CAISEIRDKPYEQYF
TGTGCCATCAGTGAAATTAGGGACAAGCCCTACGAGCAGTACTTC
>-|-|TRBV7-2|TRBJ2-7
CASSDDSYEQYF
TGTGCCAGCAGCGACGACAGCTACGAGCAGTACTTC
>-|-|TRBV7-9|TRBJ2-2
CASSLVGQINTGELFF
TGTGCCAGCAGCTTAGTAGGACAAATTAACACCGGGGAGCTGTTTTTT
>-|-|TRBV7-2|TRBJ1-2
CASSLEARASGYTF
TGTGCCAGCAGCTTAGAGGCCAGGGCCTCTGGCTACACCTTC